One and the same sample provided the 29 T cell receptor beta chains below, sequenced in a study of patients and donors after allogeneic stem cell transplantation. TCRdb reanalysed the RT-PCR reads using MiXCR and keeps one entry per CDR3 protein. The table shows around 9,000 distinct CDR3 sequences, with about 4% occurring only once. Sequencing was performed on blood, either unsorted or a sorted T cell fraction (not recorded which). These receptors were obtained from a human donor who was either an allogeneic HSCT recipient or a stem cell or donor lymphocyte infusion donor (not recorded which). It is not recorded whose cells these are; they may come from a transplant donor.

In this sample, this clonotype turned up many times. The V gene is TRBV7-2, the J gene TRBJ2-7, with 7 positions matching TRBD2. Germline lookup yields CDR1 SGHTA and CDR2 FQGNSA. The CDR3 runs to 15 residues. Losses at the gene ends were 6 bases for V and 2 bases for J; bases not matched to a gene: 10. CDR3 DNA: TGTGCCAGCAGTTTCTCAGCGGGGAAAACCTACGAGCAGTACTTC. It encodes CASSFSAGKTYEQYF.

The CDR3 nucleotides are TGTGCCAGTAGTCCGATTGGCACCGGGGAGCTGTTTTTT. It codes for CASSPIGTGELFF. V gene TRBV19 combines with J gene TRBJ2-2; D is uncertain. V dropped 5 bases and J dropped 4 bases, with 8 bases sitting between them. The CDR3 runs 13 residues. Germline V gene lookup returns CDR1 LNHDA and CDR2 SQIVND (reference sequence). Full variable domain (missing parts from reference TRBV19 and TRBJ2-2): DGGITQSPKYLFRKEGQNVTLSCEQNLNHDAMYWYRQDPGQGLRLIYYSQIVNDFQKGDIAEGYSVSREKKESFPLTVTSAQKNPTAFYLCASSPIGTGELFFGEGSRLTVL.

At least ten counts were recorded for this clonotype. This chain joins TRBV7-9 and TRBJ2-7; no definite D call. The CDR3 has 13 amino acids. The V gene lost 1 base and the J gene lost 0 bases, with 4 bases spanning the gap. CDR1 and CDR2 (germline): SEHNR, FQNEAQ (reference sequence). This CDR3 reads CASSLEVSYEQYF. CDR3 DNA sequence: TGTGCCAGCAGCTTAGAAGTCTCCTACGAGCAGTACTTC.

This clonotype counts as medium-sized (0.01 to 0.1%). The chain carries TRBV5-1 and TRBJ1-2, with 9 bases matching TRBD1. Germline V gene data show CDR1 as SGHRS and CDR2 as YFSETQ. The J segment lost 4 bases and the V segment lost 2 bases, leaving 6 bases of the junction unmatched. CDR3 length: 15 amino acids. The DNA of the CDR3 is TGCGCCAGCAGCTTTGGACAGGGGCGCTCCTATGGCTACACCTTC. It is translated as CASSFGQGRSYGYTF. Full variable domain (outside the CDR3, taken from reference TRBV5-1 and TRBJ1-2): KAGVTQTPRYLIKTRGQQVTLSCSPISGHRSVSWYQQTPGQGLQFLFEYFSETQRNKGNFPGRFSGRQFSNSRSEMNVSTLELGDSALYLCASSFGQGRSYGYTFGSGTRLTVV.

The rearrangement links TRBV18 to TRBJ2-1; no reliable D call. The germline CDR1 and CDR2 sequences are KGHSH and LQKENI. V was clipped by 0 bases and J by 6 bases, with 9 bases between them. The CDR3 has 14 residues. CDR3 region: CASSPPSPSNEQFF. CDR3 sequence (DNA): TGTGCCAGCTCACCACCGTCCCCTAGCAATGAGCAGTTCTTC. The whole variable domain, filled in from reference TRBV18 and TRBJ2-1, reads NAGVMQNPRHLVRRRGQEARLRCSPMKGHSHVYWYRQLPEEGLKFMVYLQKENIIDESGMPKERFSAEFPKEGPSILRIQQVVRGDSAAYFCASSPPSPSNEQFFGPGTRLTVL.

This clonotype was observed at least ten times. The rearrangement joins TRBV20-1 to TRBJ2-5; no reliable D call. CDR1 is DFQATT and CDR2 is SNEGSKA in the germline V gene (reference sequence). The germline V and J ends were trimmed by 3 bases and 1 base, with 9 bases remaining between them. This CDR3 region has 13 residues. The CDR3 nucleotides are TGCAGTGCTAGGCTCGGGCTCCAAGAGACCCAGTACTTC. Amino acid sequence: CSARLGLQETQYF.

There are many counts of this clonotype. The chain couples TRBV20-1 to TRBJ2-5; D is possibly TRBD2 (5 bases). V was cut by 3 bases and J by 5 bases, with 13 bases left in between. There are 13 residues in the CDR3. The germline V gene has CDR1 DFQATT and CDR2 SNEGSKA (reference sequence). CDR3 in DNA: TGCAGTGCTAGTGAGGGTTCTGAGGAGACCCAGTACTTC. Translating it yields CSASEGSEETQYF.

This clonotype was seen at least ten times. V gene TRBV6-5 combines with J gene TRBJ2-3; 13 bases match TRBD2. Germline values: CDR1 MNHEY, CDR2 SVGAGI. CDR3 length equals 12 residues. V was pared by 6 bases and J by 9 bases, with 0 bases of the junction left unmatched. The CDR3, as DNA: TGTGCCAGCAGACTAGCGGGAGGGACGCAGTATTTT. This gives the protein CASRLAGGTQYF.

By its share, this clonotype is medium-sized. V is TRBV29-1 and J is TRBJ2-7; D is undetermined. Deletions cut 5 bases from V and 2 bases from J, with 16 bases between. In germline, CDR1 is SQVTM, CDR2 ANQGSEA. This CDR3 contains 14 residues. Here the CDR3 reads CSVFHPGEPYEQYF. In nucleotides, the CDR3 is TGCAGCGTTTTCCACCCAGGAGAACCCTACGAGCAGTACTTC.

Concerning this clonotype: A read error is possible here, since a much larger clone lies one base away. The rearrangement links TRBV7-9 to TRBJ2-3; D possibly corresponds to TRBD1 (6 bases). Per the germline V gene, CDR1 is SEHNR and CDR2 is FQNEAQ (reference sequence). This CDR3 has 16 residues. The CDR3 loop is CASSLLSRGWADSQYF. For the CDR3, the DNA is TGTGCCAGCAGCTTACTCAGCAGGGGCTGGGCAGATTCGCAGTATTTT.

This clonotype qualifies as medium-sized. The chain joins TRBV5-1 to TRBJ2-7; perhaps TRBD2 as D (5 bases). This CDR3 spans 13 amino acids. V lost 0 bases, J lost 10 bases, and 14 bases lay in between. Germline lookup yields CDR1 SGHRS and CDR2 YFSETQ. CDR3 DNA sequence: TGCGCCAGCAGCTTGGCGCGGGCTTTGGACCAGTACTTC. This encodes CASSLARALDQYF.

Within the sample, this clonotype is medium-sized. The V gene is TRBV24-1, the J gene TRBJ2-1, with 13 bases aligning to TRBD2. J gave up 7 bases and V 9 bases, and 8 bases lay outside the gene matches. Germline lookup yields CDR1 KGHDR and CDR2 SFDVKD. This CDR3 is 15 amino acids long. The CDR3 DNA reads as TGTGCCACCGGGCTGGGACTAGCGGGAACTAATGAGCAGTTCTTC. It is translated as CATGLGLAGTNEQFF.

This clonotype was observed a few times. The chain employs TRBV28 and TRBJ1-5; no reliable D call. Germline V gene lookup returns CDR1 MDHEN and CDR2 SYDVKM. Trimming pared 2 bases from V and 0 bases from J, leaving 8 bases between. The CDR3 covers 15 residues. The CDR3 DNA follows: TGTGCCAGCAGTTTAGGCAGCTCTAGCAATCAGCCCCAGCATTTT. Encoded protein: CASSLGSSSNQPQHF.

This clonotype is labeled as medium-sized (0.01 to 0.1%). V gene TRBV12-3 or TRBV12-4 combines with J gene TRBJ2-1; the match to TRBD2 covers 9 bases. Trimming took 7 bases from V and 7 from J; bases not matched to a gene: 11. The CDR3 runs to 15 residues. The CDR3 loop is CASKRTGTSRNEQFF. CDR3 sequence (DNA): TGTGCCAGCAAACGAACTGGGACTAGCAGGAATGAGCAGTTCTTC.

This clonotype is medium-sized. J is TRBJ1-5 and V is TRBV20-1; D is ambiguous. The CDR3 covers 11 residues. V shed 5 bases and J shed 12 bases, with 14 bases lying between them. CDR1 and CDR2 from the germline V gene are DFQATT and SNEGSKA (reference sequence). The CDR3 loop is CSAAVVGNQHF. DNA for the CDR3: TGCAGTGCTGCAGTTGTTGGGAACCAGCATTTT.

This clonotype was recorded many times. The rearrangement uses TRBV6-5 and TRBJ2-7, with TRBD1 matching 9 bases. Germline V gene data show CDR1 as MNHEY and CDR2 as SVGAGI. CDR3 length equals 14 residues. V dropped 6 bases and J dropped 5; count of bases not matched to a gene: 8. The CDR3 loop is CASRRTGVGDEQYF. DNA of the CDR3: TGTGCCAGCAGACGGACAGGGGTGGGTGACGAGCAGTACTTC.

This clonotype appeared many times. The chain couples TRBV7-9 to TRBJ1-6, with D hard to call. The CDR3 totals 15 residues. V was cut by 2 bases and J by 8 bases, with 13 bases left in between. Germline CDR1 SEHNR, CDR2 FQNEAQ (reference sequence). As DNA, the CDR3 is TGTGCCAGCAGCTTAACGGCAGCAACCCATTCACCCCTCCACTTT. Translated, it gives CASSLTAATHSPLHF.

The chain employs TRBV27 and TRBJ2-5; TRBD2 matches 9 bases. Germline V gene sequence: CDR1 MNHEY, CDR2 SMNVEV (reference sequence). With V trimmed by 4 bases and J by 7 bases, 13 bases remained unmatched. This CDR3 has 16 amino acids. The CDR3 nucleotides are TGTGCCAGCAGTTCCTACGCGGCGGCTAGCGGGGCGACCCAGTACTTC. This codes for CASSSYAAASGATQYF.

By its share, this clonotype is medium-sized. The CDR3 region is CASSKLRTGTSNSPLHF. CDR3 DNA sequence: TGTGCCAGCAGCAAGCTTCGGACAGGAACCTCTAATTCACCCCTCCACTTT. The gene calls are TRBV21-1 and TRBJ1-6; the D call in the table, TRBD1, was not verified against the DNA. TRBV21-1 is a pseudogene. There are 17 residues in the CDR3.

To note about this clonotype: The CDR3 end shows no conserved phenylalanine or tryptophan, and so a read error is likely. Here the CDR3 DNA reads TGTGCTAGTGGTTTGGCCCCGCCGGGAACCGGGGAGCTGTTTTCT. Encoded protein: CASGLAPPGTGELFS. The rearrangement links TRBV12-5 to TRBJ2-2, with a possible D match to TRBD2 (5 bases). This CDR3 has 15 amino acids. The germline V and J ends were trimmed by 1 base and 5 bases, with 11 bases remaining between them. Germline V gene data show CDR1 as LGHNT and CDR2 as FRNRAP.

This clonotype was counted at least ten times. This chain connects TRBV7-9 to TRBJ2-5, with 9 bases that match TRBD1. The J segment lost 5 bases and the V segment lost 7 bases, leaving 14 bases of the junction unmatched. The CDR3 has 16 residues. Per germline, CDR1 SEHNR and CDR2 FQNEAQ (reference sequence). CDR3 DNA sequence: TGTGCCAGCACCCACGGACAGGGGATGACATGGGAGACCCAGTACTTC. Translating gives CASTHGQGMTWETQYF.

The sample holds many counts of this clonotype. This chain connects TRBV5-1 to TRBJ2-1, with D unclear. Trimming took off 1 base at V and 12 bases at J, with 14 bases between the two ends. Germline lookup yields CDR1 SGHRS and CDR2 YFSETQ. The CDR3 is 13 amino acids. The CDR3 spells CASSLLTGSGQFF. In nucleotides, the CDR3 is TGCGCCAGCAGCTTGCTTACCGGTAGTGGGCAGTTCTTC.

By its share, this clonotype is medium-sized. The J gene is TRBJ1-4, the V gene TRBV6-5; D perhaps matches TRBD1 (6 bases). Trimming took off 0 bases at V and 3 bases at J, with 11 bases between the two ends. The CDR3 consists of 16 residues. Germline CDR1 is MNHEY and CDR2 is SVGAGI. CDR3 sequence reads: CASSYSMRGANEKLFF. The CDR3 bases are TGTGCCAGCAGTTACTCGATGAGGGGGGCTAATGAAAAACTGTTTTTT.

This clonotype was seen at least ten times. The V gene is TRBV20-1, the J gene TRBJ2-3; perhaps TRBD1 as D (6 bases). This CDR3 is built from 15 residues. Germline CDR1 and CDR2: DFQATT and SNEGSKA (reference sequence). V dropped 3 bases and J dropped 2 bases, with 15 bases sitting between them. The CDR3 reads CSARDSKGHTDTQYF. CDR3 nucleotide sequence: TGCAGTGCTAGGGACTCCAAGGGACACACAGATACGCAGTATTTT.

This clonotype was found many times. The CDR3 loop is CASSYSLGQGAKGYTF. As DNA, the CDR3 is TGTGCCAGCAGTTACTCGTTAGGACAGGGGGCGAAAGGCTACACCTTC. V usage is TRBV6-6 and J usage is TRBJ1-2; 11 bases align to TRBD1. Germline trimming cut 0 bases from V and 8 bases from J; bases unmatched to any gene: 8. The germline V gene has CDR1 MNHNY and CDR2 SVGAGI (reference sequence). The CDR3 is made up of 16 amino acids.

This clonotype has ten or more counts. The rearrangement links TRBV5-5 to TRBJ2-1; 8 bases align to TRBD2. J gave up 7 bases and V 4 bases, and 13 bases lay outside the gene matches. Per the germline V gene, CDR1 is SGHKS and CDR2 is YYEKEE (reference sequence). The CDR3 extends over 16 amino acids. The CDR3 spells CASSRLAGLGGNEQFF. The DNA for the CDR3 is TGTGCCAGCAGCCGATTAGCGGGACTCGGAGGGAATGAGCAGTTCTTC.

There are many counts of this clonotype. The J gene is TRBJ2-5, the V gene TRBV11-2; no definite D call. V dropped 3 bases and J dropped 5 bases, with 7 bases sitting between them. The CDR3 has 12 amino acids. CDR1 SGHAT and CDR2 FQNNGV come from the germline V gene. CDR3 protein: CASSFSVETQYF. The CDR3 DNA sequence: TGTGCCAGCAGCTTTAGTGTGGAGACCCAGTACTTC.

By share of the sample, this clonotype is large. The chain has TRBV7-8 and TRBJ2-1; a weak D match, TRBD2 (6 bases). V lost 4 bases and J 5 bases, leaving 21 bases between the germline ends. Germline V lookup: CDR1 SGHVS, CDR2 FQNEAQ. The length of the CDR3 is 17 residues. CDR3 loop: CASSSPAAGRLNNEQFF. The CDR3 DNA sequence: TGTGCCAGCAGCTCACCAGCGGCAGGGAGGCTAAACAATGAGCAGTTCTTC.

The gene calls are TRBV2 and TRBJ1-2; D unresolved. V was cut by 3 bases and J by 3 bases, with 8 bases left in between. The CDR3 sequence is 13 residues long. Per germline, CDR1 SNHLY and CDR2 FYNNEI. The chain's CDR3 is CASSEWADYGYTF. The CDR3, as DNA: TGTGCCAGCAGTGAGTGGGCAGACTATGGCTACACCTTC.